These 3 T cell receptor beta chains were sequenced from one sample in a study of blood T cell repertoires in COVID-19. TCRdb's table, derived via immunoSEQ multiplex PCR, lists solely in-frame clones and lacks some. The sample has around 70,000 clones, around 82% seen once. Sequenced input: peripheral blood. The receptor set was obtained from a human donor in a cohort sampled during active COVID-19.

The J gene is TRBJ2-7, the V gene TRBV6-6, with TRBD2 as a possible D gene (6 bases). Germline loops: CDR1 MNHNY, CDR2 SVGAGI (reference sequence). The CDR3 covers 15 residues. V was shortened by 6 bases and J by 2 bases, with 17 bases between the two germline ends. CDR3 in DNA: TGTGCCAGCAGAACTACCGGGACTGGGGCCTACGAGCAGTACTTC. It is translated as CASRTTGTGAYEQYF.

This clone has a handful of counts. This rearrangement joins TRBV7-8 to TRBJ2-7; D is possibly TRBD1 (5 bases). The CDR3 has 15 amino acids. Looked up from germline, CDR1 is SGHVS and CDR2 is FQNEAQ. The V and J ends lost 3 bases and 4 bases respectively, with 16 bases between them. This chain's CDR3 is CASSFLGQSEYEQYF. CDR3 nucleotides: TGTGCCAGCAGCTTCCTGGGGCAGTCAGAATACGAGCAGTACTTC.

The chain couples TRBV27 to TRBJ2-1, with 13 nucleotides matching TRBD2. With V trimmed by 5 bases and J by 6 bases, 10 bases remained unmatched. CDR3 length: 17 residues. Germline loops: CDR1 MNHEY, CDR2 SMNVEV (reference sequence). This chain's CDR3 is CASSRTSGSEHSNEQFF. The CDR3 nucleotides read TGTGCCAGCAGTCGGACTAGCGGGAGTGAACATTCCAATGAGCAGTTCTTC.